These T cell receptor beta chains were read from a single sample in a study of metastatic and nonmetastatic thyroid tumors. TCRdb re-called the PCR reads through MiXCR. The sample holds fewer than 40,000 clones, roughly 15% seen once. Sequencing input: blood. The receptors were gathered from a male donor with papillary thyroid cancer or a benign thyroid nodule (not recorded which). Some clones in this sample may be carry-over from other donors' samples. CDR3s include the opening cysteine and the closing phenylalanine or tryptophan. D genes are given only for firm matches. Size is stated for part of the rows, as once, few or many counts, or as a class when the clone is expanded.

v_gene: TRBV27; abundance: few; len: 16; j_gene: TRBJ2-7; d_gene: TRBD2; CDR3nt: TGTGCCAGCAGAGACGTTAAGTCCGGGGGGGCCTACGAGCAGTACTTC; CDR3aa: CASRDVKSGGAYEQYF
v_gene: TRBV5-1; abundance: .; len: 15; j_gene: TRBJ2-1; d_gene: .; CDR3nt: TGCGCCAGCAGTGAAGTCCACAGGACCTACAATGAGCAGTTCTTC; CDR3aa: CASSEVHRTYNEQFF
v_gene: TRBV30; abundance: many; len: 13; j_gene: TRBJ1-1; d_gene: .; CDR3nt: TGTGCCTGCGCGACAGATATGAACACTGAAGCTTTCTTT; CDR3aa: CACATDMNTEAFF
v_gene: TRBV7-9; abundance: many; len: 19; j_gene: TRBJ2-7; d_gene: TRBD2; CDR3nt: TGTGCCAGCAGCCCTCCCCGTAAGCTGGGACTAGCGGGAGAATACGAGCAGTACTTC; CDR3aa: CASSPPRKLGLAGEYEQYF
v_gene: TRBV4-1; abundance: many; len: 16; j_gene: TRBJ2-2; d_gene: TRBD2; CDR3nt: TGCGCCAGCAGCCAAGGGCTAGCGGGATCGGGCGGGGAGCTGTTTTTT; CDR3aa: CASSQGLAGSGGELFF
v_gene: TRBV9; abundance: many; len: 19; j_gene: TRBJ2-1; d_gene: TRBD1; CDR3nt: TGTGCCAGCAGCGTAGGCCCGGGACAGGGGACGAGCTCCTACAATGAGCAGTTCTTC; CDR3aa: CASSVGPGQGTSSYNEQFF
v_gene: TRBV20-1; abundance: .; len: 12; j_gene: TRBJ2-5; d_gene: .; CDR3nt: TGCAGTGCTTTCAGGGGAGGAGAGACCCAGTACTTC; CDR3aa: CSAFRGGETQYF
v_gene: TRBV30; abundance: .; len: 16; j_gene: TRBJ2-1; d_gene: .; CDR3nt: TGTGCCTGGAGCGACCAAGGACAGAACTCCTACAATGAGCAGTTCTTC; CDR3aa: CAWSDQGQNSYNEQFF
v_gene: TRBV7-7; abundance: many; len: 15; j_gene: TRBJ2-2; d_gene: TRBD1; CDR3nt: TGTGCTAGCAGCCCGGGGACAGGGGGGTCCGGGGAGCTGTTTTTT; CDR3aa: CASSPGTGGSGELFF
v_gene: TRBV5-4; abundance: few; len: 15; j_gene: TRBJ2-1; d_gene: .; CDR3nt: TGTGCCAGCAGCTTGGGTCAGGGATTGGGGCGGGGGCAGTTCTTC; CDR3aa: CASSLGQGLGRGQFF
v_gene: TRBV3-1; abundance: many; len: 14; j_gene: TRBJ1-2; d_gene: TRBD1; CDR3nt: TGTGCCAGCAGCCTTGGACAGGGCGGGGAGGGCTACACCTTC; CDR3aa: CASSLGQGGEGYTF
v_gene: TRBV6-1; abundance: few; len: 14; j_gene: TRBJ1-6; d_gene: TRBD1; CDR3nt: TGTGCCAGCTACGAGACAGGGTTTAATTCACCCCTCCACTTT; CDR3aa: CASYETGFNSPLHF
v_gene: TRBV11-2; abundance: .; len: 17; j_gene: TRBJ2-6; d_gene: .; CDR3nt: TGTGCCAGCAGCCCATCCATGCTGTTTACTGGGGCCAACGTCCTGACTTTC; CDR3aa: CASSPSMLFTGANVLTF
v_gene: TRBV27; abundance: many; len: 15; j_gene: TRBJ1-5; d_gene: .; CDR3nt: TGTGCCAGCAGTTTAAGTAAGGGGGTGATCCAGCCCCAGCATTTT; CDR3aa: CASSLSKGVIQPQHF
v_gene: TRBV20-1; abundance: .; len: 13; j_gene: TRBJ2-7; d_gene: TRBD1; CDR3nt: TGCAGTGTCCCCAGGGGGCTCGACTACGAGCAGTACTTC; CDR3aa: CSVPRGLDYEQYF
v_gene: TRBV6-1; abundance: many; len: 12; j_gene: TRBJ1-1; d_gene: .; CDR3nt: TGTGCCAGCACCGCGGCGTCCACTGAAGCTTTCTTT; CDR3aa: CASTAASTEAFF
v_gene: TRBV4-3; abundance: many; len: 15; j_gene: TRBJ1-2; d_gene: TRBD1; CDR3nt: TGCGCCAGCAGCCAAGAGGACAGGGGTCCCTATGGCTACACCTTC; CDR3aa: CASSQEDRGPYGYTF
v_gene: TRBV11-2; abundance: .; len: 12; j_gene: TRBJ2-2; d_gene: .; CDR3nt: TGTGCCAGCAGATTATACGGGAAGAAGCTGTTTTTT; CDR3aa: CASRLYGKKLFF
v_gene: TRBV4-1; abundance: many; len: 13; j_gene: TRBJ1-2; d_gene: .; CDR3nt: TGCGCCAGCAGCCAAAGGACGGGCTATGGCTACACCTTC; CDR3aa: CASSQRTGYGYTF
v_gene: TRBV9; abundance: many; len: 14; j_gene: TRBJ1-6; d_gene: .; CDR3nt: TGTGCCAGCAGCGTAGAGGGGGTAGGATCACCCCTCCACTTT; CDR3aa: CASSVEGVGSPLHF
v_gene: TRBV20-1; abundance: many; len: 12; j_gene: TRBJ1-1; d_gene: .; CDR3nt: TGCAGTGCTAGGCGTGATAACACTGAAGCTTTCTTT; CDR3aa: CSARRDNTEAFF
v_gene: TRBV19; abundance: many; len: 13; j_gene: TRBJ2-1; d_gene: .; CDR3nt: TGTGCCAGTAGTATTGGCGCGGCTAATGAGCAGTTCTTC; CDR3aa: CASSIGAANEQFF
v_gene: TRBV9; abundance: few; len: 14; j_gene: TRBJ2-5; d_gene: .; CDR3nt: TGTGCCAGCAGCGTAGAAGGCAGGGGAGAGACCCAGTACTTC; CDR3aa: CASSVEGRGETQYF
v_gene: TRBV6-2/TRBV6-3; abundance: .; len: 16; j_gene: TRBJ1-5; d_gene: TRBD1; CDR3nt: TGTGCCAGCTCCGCCTCCGCGACAGGGTCTAATCAGCCCCAGCATTTT; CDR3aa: CASSASATGSNQPQHF
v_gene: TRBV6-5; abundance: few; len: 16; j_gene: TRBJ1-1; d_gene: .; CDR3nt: TGTGCCAGCAGTTACTCGAGGGACACTGGGAACACTGAAGCTTTCTTT; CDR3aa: CASSYSRDTGNTEAFF
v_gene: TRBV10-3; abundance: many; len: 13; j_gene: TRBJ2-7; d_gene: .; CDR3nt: TGTGCCATCAGTGAGCCAAGCTCCTACGAGCAGTACTTC; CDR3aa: CAISEPSSYEQYF
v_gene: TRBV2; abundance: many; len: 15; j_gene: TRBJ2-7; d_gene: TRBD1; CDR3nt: TGTGCCAGCAGACTCCGGGACAGGGGAACCTACGAGCAGTACTTC; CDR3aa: CASRLRDRGTYEQYF
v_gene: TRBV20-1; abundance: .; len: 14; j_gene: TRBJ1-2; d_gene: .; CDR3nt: TGCAGTGCTAGAGCTAGGACAGCGGACTATGGCTACACCTTC; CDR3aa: CSARARTADYGYTF
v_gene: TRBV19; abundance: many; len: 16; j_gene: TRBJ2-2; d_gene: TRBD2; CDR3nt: TGTGCCAGTAGTACGGGACTAGCGGGAGCATCCGGGGAGCTGTTTTTT; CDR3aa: CASSTGLAGASGELFF
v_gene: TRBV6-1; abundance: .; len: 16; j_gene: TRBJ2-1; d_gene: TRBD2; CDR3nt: TGTGCCAGCACCAGGACTAGCGGTACCTCCTACAATGAGCAGTTCTTC; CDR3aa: CASTRTSGTSYNEQFF
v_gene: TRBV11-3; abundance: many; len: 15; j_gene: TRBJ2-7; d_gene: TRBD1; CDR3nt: TGTGCCAGCAGCCGAACCGAGGACAGGATGTTCGAGCAGTACTTC; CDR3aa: CASSRTEDRMFEQYF
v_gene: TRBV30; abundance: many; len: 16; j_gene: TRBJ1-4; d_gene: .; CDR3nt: TGTGCCTGGAGTTTCAACGGTGGCAGGATCGGGGAAAAACTGTTTTTT; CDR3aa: CAWSFNGGRIGEKLFF
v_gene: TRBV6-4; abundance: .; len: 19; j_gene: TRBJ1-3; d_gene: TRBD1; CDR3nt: TGTGCCAGCACCGGACGACAAGGGGACAGGCTCTTGCTGGGAGACACCATATATTTT; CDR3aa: CASTGRQGDRLLLGDTIYF